These T cell receptor beta chains were read from a single sample in a study of patients and donors after allogeneic stem cell transplantation. TCRdb re-called the RT-PCR reads through MiXCR, storing one row per CDR3 protein. This sample carries about 960,000 distinct CDR3 sequences, about 20% of them seen once, and the ten largest clones take roughly 6.4%. Source material: blood, either unsorted or a sorted T cell fraction (not recorded which). The receptors were gathered from a human donor who was either an allogeneic HSCT recipient or a stem cell or donor lymphocyte infusion donor (not recorded which). It is not recorded whose cells these are; they may come from a transplant donor. Both conserved end residues are part of each CDR3. The order of the fields is J gene, clone size, V gene, D gene, CDR3 protein, CDR3 DNA. A D gene is named only where the DNA matches it firmly. Clone size is shown for a subset of rows, as once, few, many or a class of expanded clone.

TRBJ2-1 | NA | TRBV20-1 | TRBD2 | CSARVAGEPYNEQFF | TGCAGTGCTAGAGTCGCGGGGGAGCCCTACAATGAGCAGTTCTTC
TRBJ2-1 | few | TRBV24-1 | NA | CATSHKSYNEQFF | TGTGCCACCAGTCATAAATCCTACAATGAGCAGTTCTTC
TRBJ2-1 | few | TRBV29-1 | TRBD2 | CSVDSGAYNEQFF | TGCAGCGTTGATAGCGGGGCCTACAATGAGCAGTTCTTC
TRBJ2-7 | NA | TRBV7-9 | TRBD2 | CASSPYMTSGKQYF | TGTGCCAGCAGCCCCTACATGACTAGCGGGAAGCAGTACTTC
TRBJ2-4 | NA | TRBV9 | NA | CASSSGVAKNIQYF | TGTGCCAGCAGTTCAGGGGTAGCCAAAAACATTCAGTACTTC
TRBJ2-1 | few | TRBV20-1 | TRBD2 | CSAAGTSGRSSYNEQFF | TGCAGTGCTGCCGGGACTAGCGGGAGGAGCTCCTACAATGAGCAGTTCTTC
TRBJ2-4 | NA | TRBV12-3/TRBV12-4 | NA | CASKTNGDRNIQYF | TGTGCCAGCAAGACGAACGGGGACCGGAACATTCAGTACTTC
TRBJ2-3 | NA | TRBV30 | NA | CAWSSFDPTPTDTQYF | TGTGCCTGGAGTTCCTTCGACCCAACCCCCACAGATACGCAGTATTTT
TRBJ1-4 | few | TRBV15 | NA | CATSRVIVNEKLFF | TGTGCCACCAGCAGAGTGATCGTGAATGAAAAACTGTTTTTT
TRBJ1-1 | NA | TRBV18 | TRBD1 | CASSPQKQGPSTEAFF | TGTGCCAGCTCACCCCAAAAACAGGGGCCCAGCACTGAAGCTTTCTTT
TRBJ2-7 | few | TRBV29-1 | NA | CSVEEAAEDVNSYEQYF | TGCAGCGTTGAAGAAGCCGCCGAGGACGTAAACTCCTACGAGCAGTACTTC
TRBJ2-7 | many | TRBV20-1 | TRBD2 | CSARGGSSYEQYF | TGCAGTGCCCGGGGGGGTAGCTCCTACGAGCAGTACTTC
TRBJ1-1 | NA | TRBV5-8 | NA | CASSGQVPTEAFF | TGTGCCAGCAGCGGCCAGGTTCCCACTGAAGCTTTCTTT
TRBJ2-3 | NA | TRBV30 | NA | CAWRVTHYTQYF | TGTGCCTGGAGAGTAACCCACTATACGCAGTATTTT
TRBJ1-2 | few | TRBV2 | TRBD1 | CASKGQVNYGYTF | TGTGCCAGCAAGGGACAGGTTAACTATGGCTACACCTTC
TRBJ2-1 | NA | TRBV7-9 | NA | CASSERWVYNEQFF | TGTGCCAGCAGCGAAAGATGGGTCTACAATGAGCAGTTCTTC
TRBJ2-3 | few | TRBV11-1 | TRBD2 | CASSPRPSLAGETDTQYF | TGTGCCAGCAGCCCACGCCCTTCCCTAGCGGGAGAGACAGATACGCAGTATTTT
TRBJ2-1 | NA | TRBV20-1 | TRBD2 | CSARGGTSNLNEQFF | TGCAGTGCTAGAGGCGGGACTAGCAATTTGAATGAGCAGTTCTTC
TRBJ1-2 | NA | TRBV20-1 | NA | CSEVKGVYGYTF | TGCAGTGAGGTGAAGGGGGTCTATGGCTACACCTTC
TRBJ2-1 | NA | TRBV30 | TRBD2 | CAWSVLAGEQFF | TGTGCCTGGAGTGTCCTAGCGGGTGAGCAGTTCTTC
TRBJ1-2 | NA | TRBV30 | TRBD1 | CAWTGGVDYGYTF | TGTGCCTGGACAGGGGGCGTCGACTATGGCTACACCTTC
TRBJ2-1 | few | TRBV20-1 | TRBD2 | CSARDGTSSSEQFF | TGCAGTGCTAGAGACGGGACTAGCTCTAGTGAGCAGTTCTTC
TRBJ1-1 | few | TRBV30 | NA | CASQTKNTEAFF | TGTGCCTCCCAAACGAAGAACACTGAAGCTTTCTTT
TRBJ2-1 | NA | TRBV5-4 | TRBD2 | CASSWAQWGGEQFF | TGTGCCAGCAGCTGGGCCCAGTGGGGGGGTGAGCAGTTCTTC
TRBJ2-5 | once | TRBV20-1 | TRBD1 | CSARDRRQGQETQYF | TGCAGTGCTAGAGATAGGCGACAGGGGCAAGAGACCCAGTACTTC
TRBJ2-5 | few | TRBV5-1 | TRBD1 | CASSGRTGLQETQYF | TGCGCCAGCAGCGGGAGGACAGGGTTACAAGAGACCCAGTACTTC
TRBJ2-3 | NA | TRBV12-3/TRBV12-4 | TRBD2 | CASSLGSGGVDTQYF | TGTGCCAGCAGTTTGGGGAGCGGGGGAGTGGATACGCAGTATTTT
TRBJ2-5 | NA | TRBV6-5 | TRBD1 | CASSYDGTAQETQYF | TGTGCCAGCAGTTACGACGGGACAGCTCAAGAGACCCAGTACTTC
TRBJ2-7 | NA | TRBV27 | NA | CASSFGRRSYEQYF | TGTGCCAGCAGTTTTGGCAGGCGGAGCTACGAGCAGTACTTC
TRBJ1-1 | NA | TRBV7-9 | NA | CASSLSQGKTEAFF | TGTGCCAGCAGCTTGAGCCAGGGTAAGACTGAAGCTTTCTTT
TRBJ2-1 | few | TRBV7-6 | TRBD2 | CASSGLLAYNEQFF | TGTGCCAGCAGCGGACTACTAGCGTACAATGAGCAGTTCTTC
TRBJ2-7 | few | TRBV12-3/TRBV12-4 | TRBD2 | CASSLPTSGGYEQYF | TGTGCCAGCAGTTTACCGACTAGCGGGGGTTACGAGCAGTACTTC
TRBJ1-2 | NA | TRBV6-2/TRBV6-3 | NA | CASRTTVGEGYTF | TGTGCCAGCAGAACTACCGTAGGGGAAGGCTACACCTTC
TRBJ2-4 | NA | TRBV30 | TRBD1 | CAWSVQGTLQYF | TGTGCCTGGAGTGTACAGGGGACCCTGCAGTACTTC
TRBJ2-7 | many | TRBV6-1 | TRBD2 | CASTARTSSYEQYF | TGTGCCAGCACTGCTAGGACTAGCTCCTACGAGCAGTACTTC
TRBJ2-5 | few | TRBV4-2 | TRBD2 | CASSQGTSGAHLAQYF | TGTGCCAGCAGCCAAGGGACTAGCGGGGCTCATTTGGCCCAGTACTTC
TRBJ2-3 | many | TRBV12-3/TRBV12-4 | NA | CASSLGGTSTDTQYF | TGTGCCAGCAGTTTAGGCGGGACGAGCACAGATACGCAGTATTTT
TRBJ1-4 | few | TRBV7-2 | NA | CASSWDGEEKLFF | TGTGCCAGCAGCTGGGACGGTGAAGAAAAACTGTTTTTT
TRBJ2-5 | NA | TRBV27 | TRBD2 | CASSPNGAGWMGETQYF | TGTGCCAGCTCTCCGAACGGAGCGGGATGGATGGGAGAGACCCAGTACTTC
TRBJ2-1 | NA | TRBV10-3 | NA | CAISQLGGGDSEQFF | TGTGCCATCAGTCAGCTAGGAGGAGGGGACAGTGAGCAGTTCTTC
TRBJ2-7 | few | TRBV2 | TRBD1 | CASRAPKGQGNNEQYF | TGTGCCAGCAGGGCCCCAAAAGGACAGGGGAATAACGAGCAGTACTTC
TRBJ1-2 | few | TRBV6-1 | TRBD1 | CASSEEEGDRDGYTF | TGTGCCAGCAGTGAAGAAGAGGGGGACAGGGATGGCTACACCTTC
TRBJ1-5 | many | TRBV5-1 | TRBD1 | CASSPGQAGQPQHF | TGCGCCAGCAGCCCAGGACAGGCTGGACAGCCCCAGCATTTT
TRBJ1-1 | few | TRBV7-3 | NA | CASSLVGRMNTEAFF | TGTGCCAGCAGCTTAGTGGGGAGGATGAACACTGAAGCTTTCTTT
TRBJ1-5 | few | TRBV20-1 | NA | CSASRSNQPQHF | TGCAGTGCTAGTCGGAGCAATCAGCCCCAGCATTTT
TRBJ2-3 | few | TRBV18 | NA | CASSRVQVPTDTQYF | TGTGCCAGCTCACGGGTACAGGTTCCCACAGATACGCAGTATTTT
TRBJ1-5 | few | TRBV20-1 | TRBD1 | CSLRTGTGRDSNQPQHF | TGCAGTTTGCGTACCGGGACAGGGAGAGATAGCAATCAGCCCCAGCATTTT
TRBJ2-7 | many | TRBV20-1 | NA | CSAGWGYEQYF | TGCAGTGCGGGATGGGGTTACGAGCAGTACTTC
TRBJ1-5 | NA | TRBV12-3/TRBV12-4 | TRBD1 | CASSSRQGDQPQHF | TGTGCCAGCAGTTCGCGACAGGGTGATCAGCCCCAGCATTTT
TRBJ1-6 | NA | TRBV7-8 | NA | CASSLTQDSPLHF | TGTGCCAGCAGCTTAACCCAGGATTCACCCCTCCACTTT
TRBJ1-1 | NA | TRBV5-1 | NA | CASSQAGDRTEAFF | TGCGCCAGCAGCCAGGCCGGGGATCGAACTGAAGCTTTCTTT
TRBJ1-2 | NA | TRBV4-1 | NA | CASSQEPYGYTF | TGCGCCAGCAGCCAAGAGCCCTATGGCTACACCTTC
TRBJ1-2 | many | TRBV29-1 | TRBD1 | CSVLPTGGYGYTF | TGCAGCGTCCTCCCTACAGGGGGCTATGGCTACACCTTC
TRBJ1-5 | NA | TRBV6-2/TRBV6-3 | NA | CASRSLFGGASNQPQHF | TGTGCCAGCAGGTCACTATTTGGCGGTGCTAGCAATCAGCCCCAGCATTTT